Listed below are T cell receptor beta chains from one sample, sequenced in a study of somatic mutations in cytotoxic T cells in rheumatoid arthritis. The repertoire was sequenced with immunoSEQ multiplex PCR; TCRdb's copy has only in-frame clones and lacks some. This table has some 14,000 clones, 65% to 75% appearing once. Sequenced: CD8+ T cells sorted from blood. The receptors were gathered from an adult with rheumatoid arthritis. CDR3s include the opening cysteine and the closing phenylalanine or tryptophan. D genes are given only for firm matches. Some rows mark clone size as missing; the rest say once, few, many or name a class of expanded clone.

v_gene,abundance,d_gene,len,j_gene,CDR3aa,CDR3nt
TRBV4-1,NA,NA,14,TRBJ2-1,CASNQLGKYNEQFF,TGCGCCAGCAACCAACTAGGGAAATACAATGAGCAGTTCTTC
TRBV7-9,few,NA,12,TRBJ2-1,CASRDTYNEQFF,TGTGCCAGCAGGGACACGTACAATGAGCAGTTCTTC
TRBV7-9,NA,NA,13,TRBJ2-1,CASSLAGHNEQFF,TGTGCCAGCAGCTTAGCGGGTCACAATGAGCAGTTCTTC
TRBV7-9,NA,NA,13,TRBJ2-5,CASSLGLEETQYF,TGTGCCAGCAGCCTGGGACTCGAGGAGACCCAGTACTTC
TRBV5-6,NA,TRBD1,15,TRBJ2-7,CASSLARDRVNEQYF,TGTGCCAGCAGCTTGGCCCGGGACAGGGTAAACGAGCAGTACTTC
TRBV10-1,few,TRBD2,16,TRBJ2-1,CASSESKREGKYEQFF,TGCGCCAGCAGTGAGTCGAAGCGGGAGGGGAAATATGAGCAGTTCTTC
TRBV7-9,NA,NA,14,TRBJ2-2,CASTREGHTGELFF,TGTGCCAGCACCCGCGAAGGGCACACCGGGGAGCTGTTTTTT
TRBV7-6,few,TRBD2,17,TRBJ2-1,CASSSSGTTSSYNEQFF,TGTGCCAGCAGCTCGTCCGGGACTACAAGCTCCTACAATGAGCAGTTCTTC
TRBV4-1,NA,TRBD2,16,TRBJ2-7,CASSQDRGLVAFEQYF,TGCGCCAGCAGCCAAGATCGAGGACTAGTTGCTTTCGAGCAGTACTTC
TRBV4-2,NA,NA,16,TRBJ2-2,CASSQDGRGGSGELFF,TGTGCCAGCAGCCAAGATGGACGGGGAGGAAGCGGGGAGCTGTTTTTT
TRBV21-1,NA,NA,20,TRBJ1-5,CASSARRQPLGSDSNQPQHF,TGTGCCAGCAGCGCCCGCAGACAGCCTCTCGGGTCGGATAGCAATCAGCCCCAGCATTTT
TRBV6-1,NA,NA,16,TRBJ2-7,CASSEANLRGGYEQYF,TGTGCCAGCAGTGAAGCCAACCTCCGAGGCGGATACGAGCAGTACTTC
TRBV11-2,NA,TRBD1,13,TRBJ2-7,CASSRGQVYEQYF,TGTGCCAGCAGCCGGGGACAGGTCTACGAGCAGTACTTC
TRBV27,few,TRBD2,16,TRBJ2-7,CASSLSRGRTSYEQYF,TGTGCCAGCAGTTTAAGTCGCGGGAGGACCTCCTACGAGCAGTATTTC
TRBV6-5,NA,TRBD2,16,TRBJ2-3,CASSYSGGGFTDTQYF,TGTGCCAGCAGTTACTCTGGCGGGGGATTCACAGATACGCAGTATTTT
TRBV29-1,NA,NA,15,TRBJ2-2,CSVVPGGENTGELFF,TGCAGCGTTGTCCCGGGGGGCGAGAACACCGGGGAGCTGTTTTTT
TRBV4-1,once,NA,16,TRBJ2-1,CASSPPKAGTYNEQFF,TGCGCCAGCAGCCCCCCCAAGGCAGGGACCTACAATGAGCAGTTCTTC
TRBV7-6,NA,TRBD1,15,TRBJ2-1,CASSFGTGGLNEQFF,TGTGCCAGCAGCTTCGGGACAGGGGGGTTAAATGAGCAGTTCTTC
TRBV28,once,NA,14,TRBJ2-7,CASSYFRGAYEQYF,TGTGCCAGCAGTTATTTTAGGGGGGCCTACGAGCAGTACTTC
TRBV27,few,NA,12,TRBJ2-1,CASSLRANEQFF,TGTGCCAGCAGTTTACGGGCGAATGAGCAGTTCTTC
TRBV15,NA,NA,12,TRBJ2-7,CATGPGKGEQYF,TGTGCCACCGGCCCAGGTAAGGGCGAGCAGTACTTC
TRBV18,NA,NA,15,TRBJ2-5,CASSPTDLSGETQYF,TGTGCCAGCTCACCAACAGACCTCAGTGGAGAGACCCAGTACTTC
TRBV7-5,NA,NA,15,TRBJ1-3,CVRSFDRDVGNTIYF,TGTGTCAGAAGCTTCGACAGGGATGTTGGAAACACCATATATTTT
TRBV19,NA,NA,15,TRBJ1-6,CASRHESLGYSPLHF,TGTGCCAGTAGGCACGAAAGCCTGGGGTACTCACCCCTCCACTTT
TRBV6-6,once,NA,13,TRBJ1-2,CASREGTLYGYTF,TGTGCCAGCAGGGAAGGGACACTATATGGCTACACCTTC
TRBV2,NA,NA,15,TRBJ1-2,CASSEGGATLYGYTF,TGTGCCAGCAGTGAGGGGGGCGCTACCCTCTATGGCTACACCTTC
TRBV2,NA,NA,11,TRBJ2-5,CASSLGTAQYF,TGTGCCAGCAGCCTTGGGACGGCCCAGTACTTC
TRBV15,NA,NA,14,TRBJ1-6,CATSRVSYNSPLHF,TGTGCCACCAGCAGAGTTTCCTATAATTCACCCCTCCACTTT
TRBV2,NA,TRBD2,14,TRBJ2-5,CATRRAGAVETQYF,TGTGCCACCCGCCGAGCGGGAGCCGTTGAGACCCAGTACTTC
TRBV27,once,NA,15,TRBJ2-1,CASSADYNPSNEQFF,TGTGCCAGCAGCGCGGACTACAACCCTTCGAATGAGCAGTTCTTC
TRBV6-5,NA,NA,15,TRBJ1-5,CASRPFRDSNQPQHF,TGTGCCAGCAGGCCTTTCCGCGATAGCAATCAGCCCCAGCATTTT